This TCR beta chain was observed in a study of shared clonotypes between healthy human individuals. The CDR3 runs to 16 residues. J lost 4 bases, V lost 1 base, and 6 bases had no gene match. Germline CDR1 KGHSH, CDR2 LQKENI. Under the authors' procedure: Quality scores were absent from the junction-only immunoSEQ sequences, so filtering differed. Sequencing used immunoSEQ multiplex PCR; TCRdb keeps in-frame clones, though not all of them. That table gives V, J and clone size, and the DNA gave D and trimming. Of about 1,500,000 clones in the sample, roughly 96% were seen once. All participating donors were Caucasian adults from Nashville, Tennessee.

Sequencing used naive CD4+ T cells sorted from blood. Noted subset: CD45RA+ positively selected. The chain joins TRBV18 to TRBJ2-2, with TRBD1 matching 7 bases. The TCR comes from a man aged 30-40 years in good health. The DNA for the CDR3 is TGTGCCAGCTCACCACGTCAACAGGGGATCACCGGGGAGCTGTTTTTT. Translation: CASSPRQQGITGELFF.